These 31 T cell receptor beta chains came from one sample sequenced in a study of cytomegalovirus exposure and HLA in healthy donors. Amplification used 60 Vbeta primers and 13 Jbeta primers. Clones were read by immunoSEQ multiplex PCR, and TCRdb kept only the in-frame ones, dropping some. This sample carries about 130,000 clones, around 78% of them seen once, and the ten largest clones take over 1.5%. The sequenced sample was PBMCs. These receptors all come from a woman in her fifties or sixties in good health and CMV-seronegative.

V gene TRBV7-2 combines with J gene TRBJ2-3, with TRBD1 matching 8 bases. The CDR3 runs 15 residues. The V gene's germline CDR1 is SGHTA and CDR2 FQGNSA. V lost 5 bases to trimming and J lost 4 bases; unmatched junction nucleotides: 8. This chain's CDR3 is CASSRTTGDADTQYF. CDR3 bases: TGTGCCAGCAGCCGCACGACAGGGGACGCAGATACGCAGTATTTT.

As to this clone: The sample carries other DNA sequences with the same CDR3. The chain recombines TRBV5-1 with TRBJ1-2; possibly TRBD1 for D (5 bases). Germline V CDR1 and CDR2: SGHRS, YFSETQ. The CDR3 length is 14 residues. V was shortened by 0 bases and J by 3 bases, with 9 bases between the two germline ends. CDR3 coding DNA: TGCGCCAGCAGCTTGGTTACGGGGGACTATGGCTACACCTTC. This translates into CASSLVTGDYGYTF.

This rearrangement joins TRBV6-1 to TRBJ1-2; a weak D match, TRBD1 (5 bases). CDR1 and CDR2 (germline): MNHNS, SASEGT. V lost 1 base and J lost 4, with 10 bases in between. CDR3 length: 14 residues. The CDR3 is CASSEGGGTYGYTF. The CDR3 DNA follows: TGTGCCAGCAGTGAAGGGGGAGGGACCTATGGCTACACCTTC.

The chain recombines TRBV5-1 with TRBJ2-3; 11 bases map to TRBD2. Trimming took 4 bases from V and 2 from J; bases not matched to a gene: 3. The germline CDR1 and CDR2 sequences are SGHRS and YFSETQ. The CDR3 loop spans 15 amino acids. CDR3 coding DNA: TGCGCCAGCAGCGCGGGACTAGCGGACACAGATACGCAGTATTTT. It yields the protein CASSAGLADTDTQYF. The variable domain in full, with the rest retrieved from reference TRBV5-1 and TRBJ2-3, is KAGVTQTPRYLIKTRGQQVTLSCSPISGHRSVSWYQQTPGQGLQFLFEYFSETQRNKGNFPGRFSGRQFSNSRSEMNVSTLELGDSALYLCASSAGLADTDTQYFGPGTRLTVL.

In this sample, this clone turned up a few times. This chain joins TRBV2 and TRBJ1-1; the match to TRBD1 covers 9 bases. Germline CDR1 reads SNHLY; CDR2 reads FYNNEI. V lost 1 base, J lost 1 base, and 19 bases stayed unmatched. There are 21 residues in the CDR3. For the CDR3, the DNA is TGTGCCAGCAGTGAAGGATGGGGGACAGGGACTTTGGAAATACGGAACACTGAAGCTTTCTTT. Translation gives CASSEGWGTGTLEIRNTEAFF.

V gene TRBV10-3 combines with J gene TRBJ2-3, with D possibly matching TRBD2 (6 bases). Germline V gene data show CDR1 as ENHRY and CDR2 as SYGVKD. CDR3 length: 16 amino acids. V lost 6 bases and J 4 bases, leaving 20 bases between the germline ends. CDR3 region: CAIRRSMGGISDTQYF. The CDR3 nucleotides read TGTGCCATCAGGCGGAGTATGGGCGGGATCTCAGATACGCAGTATTTT.

This clone was counted once. The chain employs TRBV2 and TRBJ1-5; D may be TRBD1 (5 bases). Germline lookup yields CDR1 SNHLY and CDR2 FYNNEI. V lost 3 bases and J lost 5, with 20 bases in between. CDR3 length: 17 amino acids. The CDR3 bases are TGTGCCAGCAGTGATTCTATGGGCAGGGCGAGTTATCAGCCCCAGCATTTT. This sequence encodes CASSDSMGRASYQPQHF.

The chain joins TRBV4-1 to TRBJ1-2; perhaps TRBD1 as D (5 bases). CDR1 is MGHRA and CDR2 is YSYEKL in the germline V gene. Trimming shortened V by 1 base and J by 4 bases, and 16 bases separated the two germline ends. This CDR3 comprises 16 residues. CDR3 residues: CASSQASTGRSYGYTF. In DNA form, the CDR3 reads TGCGCCAGCAGCCAAGCCTCCACAGGAAGGTCCTATGGCTACACCTTC.

V usage is TRBV28 and J usage is TRBJ2-7, with 8 bases lining up with TRBD2. The CDR3 runs 16 residues. V dropped 6 bases and J dropped 0; count of bases not matched to a gene: 10. Germline V lookup: CDR1 MDHEN, CDR2 SYDVKM. The CDR3 DNA reads as TGTGCCAGCAGCCCTCTCGGGAGGGGCGGCTCCTACGAGCAGTACTTC. Amino acids: CASSPLGRGGSYEQYF.

The chain is built from TRBV12-5 and TRBJ1-4, with 7 bases fitting TRBD1. Per germline, CDR1 LGHNT and CDR2 FRNRAP. Trimming cost V 0 bases and J 6 bases; bases outside gene matches: 10. The length of the CDR3 is 17 residues. The CDR3 region has the DNA TGTGCTAGTGGTTTGGTGTTTTCTCAGGGGGTGGATGAAAAACTGTTTTTT. It encodes CASGLVFSQGVDEKLFF.

The V gene is TRBV4-2, the J gene TRBJ2-3; TRBD2 agrees at 13 bases. V shed 4 bases and J 5 bases; nucleotides not matched to a gene: 9. Germline V lookup: CDR1 LGHNA, CDR2 YNFKEQ. The CDR3 covers 17 residues. CDR3 nucleotides: TGTGCCAGCAGCCCGGGACTAGCGGGATTCGTGGGAGATACGCAGTATTTT. Encoded protein: CASSPGLAGFVGDTQYF.

The rearrangement links TRBV18 to TRBJ1-1; a possible D gene is TRBD1 (5 bases). V lost 2 bases to trimming and J lost 5 bases, with 9 bases between them. The CDR3 covers 13 residues. Germline CDR1 and CDR2: KGHSH and LQKENI. The CDR3 spells CASSPNRQTEAFF. The CDR3 DNA reads as TGTGCCAGCTCACCAAACAGGCAAACTGAAGCTTTCTTT. Combining the CDR3 with reference TRBV18 and TRBJ1-1 gives the whole variable domain NAGVMQNPRHLVRRRGQEARLRCSPMKGHSHVYWYRQLPEEGLKFMVYLQKENIIDESGMPKERFSAEFPKEGPSILRIQQVVRGDSAAYFCASSPNRQTEAFFGQGTRLTVV.

V gene TRBV30 combines with J gene TRBJ1-2, with D unresolved. This CDR3 has 12 residues. The V gene lost 1 base and the J gene lost 4 bases, with 7 bases spanning the gap. Germline V CDR1 and CDR2: GTSNPN, SVGIG (reference sequence). The CDR3 DNA follows: TGTGCCTGGAGTGACAGCTCCTATGGCTACACCTTC. Protein product: CAWSDSSYGYTF.

The chain carries TRBV9 and TRBJ1-1; no firm D call. Germline loops: CDR1 SGDLS, CDR2 YYNGEE. The CDR3 runs 14 residues. The germline V and J ends were trimmed by 0 bases and 7 bases, with 13 bases remaining between them. CDR3: CASSVVPAVSEAFF. In DNA, the CDR3 is TGTGCCAGCAGCGTAGTTCCTGCTGTTAGTGAAGCTTTCTTT.

The genes are TRBV4-3 and TRBJ1-4, with D perhaps matching TRBD1 (6 bases). Germline CDR1 and CDR2: LGHNA and YSLEER. The CDR3 runs to 14 residues. The ends were cut back, 0 bases at V and 8 bases at J, with 10 bases in the middle. The CDR3 is CASSQDRGDEKLFF. In DNA form, the CDR3 reads TGCGCCAGCAGCCAAGACAGGGGAGACGAAAAACTGTTTTTT.

J is TRBJ2-5 and V is TRBV5-1, with 11 positions matching TRBD2. The germline gives CDR1 SGHRS, CDR2 YFSETQ. The V and J ends lost 4 bases and 1 base, in that order; junction bases with no gene match: 3. The CDR3 runs 15 residues. CDR3 sequence: CASSAGLAGQETQYF. The CDR3, as DNA: TGCGCCAGCAGCGCCGGACTAGCGGGCCAAGAGACCCAGTACTTC.

This sequence joins TRBV25-1 and TRBJ2-3; D ambiguous. V was trimmed by 6 bases and J by 3 bases, leaving 4 bases between them. The CDR3 is 11 residues long. Germline values: CDR1 MGHDK, CDR2 SYGVNS. The CDR3 sequence: CASSVTDTQYF. In DNA form, the CDR3 reads TGTGCCAGCAGCGTAACAGATACGCAGTATTTT. Looking up the rest from reference TRBV25-1 and TRBJ2-3 gives the full variable domain: EADIYQTPRYLVIGTGKKITLECSQTMGHDKMYWYQQDPGMELHLIHYSYGVNSTEKGDLSSESTVSRIRTEHFPLTLESARPSHTSQYLCASSVTDTQYFGPGTRLTVL.

The chain carries TRBV10-3 and TRBJ2-3; tentatively, D is TRBD2 (6 bases). Trimming took off 8 bases at V and 5 bases at J, with 17 bases between the two ends. Germline assignment: CDR1 ENHRY and CDR2 SYGVKD. This CDR3 spans 14 amino acids. Written as DNA, the CDR3 is TGTGCCATCGCGAGGGACTCCGGGCAAGATACGCAGTATTTT. It codes for CAIARDSGQDTQYF.

The V call is TRBV7-2, the J call TRBJ2-2; the D gene is possibly TRBD2 (5 bases). Germline V gene data show CDR1 as SGHTA and CDR2 as FQGNSA. This CDR3 region has 15 residues. Deletions cut 2 bases from V and 1 base from J, with 8 bases between. The CDR3 coding sequence is TGTGCCAGCAGCTTAAACCGGGGGAACACCGGGGAGCTGTTTTTT. Translation gives CASSLNRGNTGELFF. Looking up the rest from reference TRBV7-2 and TRBJ2-2 gives the full variable domain: GAGVSQSPSNKVTEKGKDVELRCDPISGHTALYWYRQSLGQGLEFLIYFQGNSAPDKSGLPSDRFSAERTGGSVSTLTIQRTQQEDSAVYLCASSLNRGNTGELFFGEGSRLTVL.

The rearrangement joins TRBV4-2 to TRBJ2-7; no reliable D call. The germline V gene has CDR1 LGHNA and CDR2 YNFKEQ. This CDR3 spans 14 amino acids. V was clipped by 0 bases and J by 3 bases, with 9 bases between them. CDR3 in DNA: TGTGCCAGCAGCCAAGACGCCGGAGACTACGAGCAGTACTTC. Translating gives CASSQDAGDYEQYF.

This sequence joins TRBV30 and TRBJ2-6; TRBD1 matches at 7 bases. There are 17 residues in the CDR3. Germline V gives CDR1 GTSNPN, CDR2 SVGIG (reference sequence). Trimming at V came to 4 bases and at J to 0 bases, leaving 9 bases not matched to a gene. The CDR3 sequence: CAWTLGQISSGANVLTF. The CDR3 DNA reads TGTGCCTGGACACTGGGACAGATATCCTCTGGGGCCAACGTCCTGACTTTC. The complete variable domain, with remaining parts taken from reference TRBV30 and TRBJ2-6, reads SQTIHQWPATLVQPVGSPLSLECTVEGTSNPNLYWYRQAAGRGLQLLFYSVGIGQISSEVPQNLSASRPQDRQFILSSKKLLLSDSGFYLCAWTLGQISSGANVLTFGAGSRLTVL.

A few counts support this clone. The chain uses TRBV6-4 and TRBJ1-2; 9 nucleotides agree with TRBD1. Per the germline V gene, CDR1 is MRHNA and CDR2 is SNTAGT. V shed 6 bases and J 2 bases; nucleotides not matched to a gene: 7. This CDR3 region has 15 residues. In DNA, the CDR3 is TGTGCCAGCAGAGAGGGACAGGGTCTAAACTATGGCTACACCTTC. Translating it yields CASREGQGLNYGYTF.

The chain carries TRBV19 and TRBJ2-5; TRBD1 matches 12 bases. The germline V gene encodes CDR1 LNHDA and CDR2 SQIVND (reference sequence). The CDR3 runs 17 residues. V shed 6 bases, J shed 4 bases, and the junction held 12 bases outside the gene matches. In nucleotides, the CDR3 is TGTGCCAGTAGCCGGGGACAGGGGGCGCATTATCCAGAGACCCAGTACTTC. The encoded protein is CASSRGQGAHYPETQYF.

CDR3: CASSWGTSREQYV. The CDR3, as DNA: TGTGCCAGCAGCTGGGGGACTAGCCGCGAGCAGTACGTC. This chain connects TRBV7-2 to TRBJ2-7; TRBD2 agrees at 9 bases. CDR1 is SGHTA, CDR2 FQGNSA, per germline. CDR3 length: 13 amino acids. Losses at the gene ends were 4 bases for V and 6 bases for J; bases not matched to a gene: 4.

V gene TRBV4-3 combines with J gene TRBJ1-3; D call uncertain. Trimming took 0 bases from V and 0 from J, leaving 6 bases between them. Germline V gene data show CDR1 as LGHNA and CDR2 as YSLEER. CDR3 length equals 15 residues. The CDR3 is CASSQDRFSGNTIYF. CDR3 nucleotide sequence: TGCGCCAGCAGCCAAGATCGGTTCTCTGGAAACACCATATATTTT.

Written as DNA, the CDR3 is TGTGCCAGTAGCCGGCAGGGGGACTATGGCTACACCTTC. This gives the protein CASSRQGDYGYTF. J is TRBJ1-2 and V is TRBV19; the match to TRBD1 covers 7 bases. CDR3 length: 13 residues. V was pared by 6 bases and J by 3 bases, with 4 bases of the junction left unmatched. The V gene's germline CDR1 is LNHDA and CDR2 SQIVND (reference sequence). The full variable domain, its missing parts supplied by reference TRBV19 and TRBJ1-2, is DGGITQSPKYLFRKEGQNVTLSCEQNLNHDAMYWYRQDPGQGLRLIYYSQIVNDFQKGDIAEGYSVSREKKESFPLTVTSAQKNPTAFYLCASSRQGDYGYTFGSGTRLTVV.

For this clone: The junction departs from the called germline gene at one end, perhaps through a read error. The J gene is TRBJ2-2, the V gene TRBV7-7; TRBD1 is a possible D gene (6 bases). CDR3 length: 13 residues. Germline V gene lookup returns CDR1 SSHAT and CDR2 FNYEAQ (reference sequence). Here the CDR3 DNA reads TGTGCTAGCAGCCCCGACAGGACCGGGGAGCTGTTTTTT. This translates into CASSPDRTGELFF.

This clone was recorded a few times. The chain couples TRBV5-8 to TRBJ1-1, with D possibly being TRBD1 (6 bases). Germline CDR1 and CDR2: SGHTS and YDEGEE. This CDR3 spans 15 amino acids. Trimming took off 0 bases at V and 2 bases at J, with 11 bases between the two ends. CDR3 DNA sequence: TGTGCCAGCAGCTTGGATGGACAGAGAAACACTGAAGCTTTCTTT. As protein: CASSLDGQRNTEAFF.

The rearrangement joins TRBV10-3 to TRBJ2-1; TRBD1 might be the D (6 bases). V gave up 5 bases and J gave up 11 bases, with 10 bases separating them. Germline lookup yields CDR1 ENHRY and CDR2 SYGVKD. This CDR3 is built from 11 residues. CDR3: CAISKQGQQFF. In DNA form, the CDR3 reads TGTGCCATCAGTAAACAGGGACAGCAGTTCTTC.

CDR3: CARPGRASQHF. The DNA of the CDR3 is TGTGCCAGGCCAGGGAGGGCCTCCCAGCATTTT. The V gene is TRBV6-5, the J gene TRBJ1-5, with D tentatively TRBD1 (5 bases). Per germline, CDR1 MNHEY and CDR2 SVGAGI. The CDR3 consists of 11 residues. Trimming removed 9 bases from V and 11 bases from J, with 14 bases in between.

This chain joins TRBV6-6 and TRBJ2-5, with D perhaps matching TRBD1 (6 bases). This CDR3 comprises 15 residues. The V and J ends lost 8 bases and 5 bases respectively, with 21 bases between them. Looked up from germline, CDR1 is MNHNY and CDR2 is SVGAGI (reference sequence). This CDR3 reads CASSTQTGLGETQYF. CDR3 in DNA: TGTGCCAGCTCAACCCAGACAGGACTGGGGGAGACCCAGTACTTC.